The TCR beta chain described here comes from a study of blood T cell repertoires in COVID-19. Study background: T cells, B-cell-depleted T cells, or PBMCs provided the cDNA or gDNA that served as material.

In the original workflow: Cell counts per sample came from amplifying reference gene primers. The data were produced by immunoSEQ multiplex PCR, yet TCRdb's version contains in-frame clones alone and is incomplete. That table is the source of V, J and clone size, and D and trimming were worked out from the DNA. The sample has about 180,000 clones, more than 75% seen once. Germline loops: CDR1 SGDLS, CDR2 YYNGEE. With V trimmed by 1 base and J by 4 bases, 4 bases remained unmatched. This CDR3 is built from 15 residues. This clone was counted a few times. This chain connects TRBV9 to TRBJ2-2; the match to TRBD1 covers 7 bases. Input material: PBMCs or T cells enriched from blood (not recorded which). The TCR sequence derives from a woman in her 30s who had recovered from COVID-19. CDR3 nucleotides: TGTGCCAGCAGCGTAACGGGACAGCCCACCGGGGAGCTGTTTTTT. It codes for CASSVTGQPTGELFF. The variable domain in full, completed from reference TRBV9 and TRBJ2-2, reads DSGVTQTPKHLITATGQRVTLRCSPRSGDLSVYWYQQSLDQGLQFLIQYYNGEERAKGNILERFSAQQFPDLHSELNLSSLELGDSALYFCASSVTGQPTGELFFGEGSRLTVL.